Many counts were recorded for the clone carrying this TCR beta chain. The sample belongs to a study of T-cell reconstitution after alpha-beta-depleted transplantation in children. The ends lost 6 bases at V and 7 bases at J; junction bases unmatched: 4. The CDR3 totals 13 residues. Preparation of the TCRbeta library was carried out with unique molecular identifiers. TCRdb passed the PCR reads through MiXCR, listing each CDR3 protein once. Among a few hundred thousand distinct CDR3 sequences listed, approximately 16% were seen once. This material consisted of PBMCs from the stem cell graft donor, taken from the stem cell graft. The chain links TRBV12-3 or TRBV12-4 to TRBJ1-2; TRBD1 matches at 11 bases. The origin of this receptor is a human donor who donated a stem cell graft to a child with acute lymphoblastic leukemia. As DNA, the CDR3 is TGTGCCAGCAGCCGGACAGGGGGCAGTGGCTACACCTTC. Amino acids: CASSRTGGSGYTF.